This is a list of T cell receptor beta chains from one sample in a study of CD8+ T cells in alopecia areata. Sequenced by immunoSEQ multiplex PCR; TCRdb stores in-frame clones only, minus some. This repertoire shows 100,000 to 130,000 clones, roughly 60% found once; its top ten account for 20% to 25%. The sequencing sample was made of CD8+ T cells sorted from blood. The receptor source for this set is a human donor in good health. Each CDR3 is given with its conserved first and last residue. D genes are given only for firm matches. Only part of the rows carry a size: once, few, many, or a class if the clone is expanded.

cdr3_nt: TGCAGCGTCCACCTTGGAACTGGGGAGCTGTTTTTT
cdr3_aa: CSVHLGTGELFF
clone_size: .
d_call: .
v_call: TRBV29-1
j_call: TRBJ2-2

cdr3_nt: TGCGCCAGCAGCCAGTACAAGTGGGCAGGGGGCATGAACACTGAAGCTTTCTTT
cdr3_aa: CASSQYKWAGGMNTEAFF
clone_size: .
d_call: TRBD1
v_call: TRBV4-1
j_call: TRBJ1-1

cdr3_nt: TGTGCCAGCAGTTTACCGGGACAGCTAACTGGCTACACCTTC
cdr3_aa: CASSLPGQLTGYTF
clone_size: .
d_call: TRBD1
v_call: TRBV27
j_call: TRBJ1-2

cdr3_nt: TGCGCCAGCAGCCCGGAGGGCTGGACCAGAAATCAGCCCCAGCATTTT
cdr3_aa: CASSPEGWTRNQPQHF
clone_size: .
d_call: .
v_call: TRBV5-1
j_call: TRBJ1-5

cdr3_nt: TGTGCCAGCAGCTTGGGCGCGGGACTGGTTACAAATTTT
cdr3_aa: CASSLGAGLVTNF
clone_size: .
d_call: .
v_call: TRBV5-6
j_call: TRBJ1-4

cdr3_nt: TGTGCCAGCAGCTTGGAGGCTGCGGGGGGGGCTCCCGGGGAGCTGTTTTTT
cdr3_aa: CASSLEAAGGAPGELFF
clone_size: .
d_call: TRBD2
v_call: TRBV5-4
j_call: TRBJ2-2

cdr3_nt: TGTGCCACCAGCAGAGGACAGGAGGGCTCTCACGAGCAGTACTTC
cdr3_aa: CATSRGQEGSHEQYF
clone_size: few
d_call: .
v_call: TRBV15
j_call: TRBJ2-7

cdr3_nt: TGCAGCGTTGGACAGGGCGATGGAGGCTACACCTTC
cdr3_aa: CSVGQGDGGYTF
clone_size: .
d_call: TRBD1
v_call: TRBV29-1
j_call: TRBJ1-2

cdr3_nt: TGCAGCGTTGAAGACCCACTGCAGGCCGTAGCGGGGGGCACCGTCCTCACAGATACGCAGTATTTT
cdr3_aa: CSVEDPLQAVAGGTVLTDTQYF
clone_size: .
d_call: TRBD2
v_call: TRBV29-1
j_call: TRBJ2-3

cdr3_nt: TGTGCCAGCAGCTTATATCAACAGACCCAGTACTTC
cdr3_aa: CASSLYQQTQYF
clone_size: .
d_call: .
v_call: TRBV13
j_call: TRBJ2-5

cdr3_nt: TGTGCCAGCAGCTTCGGGGACAGGGCGGGGGAGCTGTTTTTT
cdr3_aa: CASSFGDRAGELFF
clone_size: .
d_call: TRBD1
v_call: TRBV7-8
j_call: TRBJ2-2

cdr3_nt: TGCGCCAGCAGCTTCAGGGCCGGAGAGACCCAGTACTTC
cdr3_aa: CASSFRAGETQYF
clone_size: .
d_call: .
v_call: TRBV5-1
j_call: TRBJ2-5

cdr3_nt: TGTGCCAGCAGTTACTCAGGGGGAACCTACGAGCAGTACTTC
cdr3_aa: CASSYSGGTYEQYF
clone_size: .
d_call: .
v_call: TRBV6-5
j_call: TRBJ2-7

cdr3_nt: TGTGCCAGCTCAAGACTAGTTGGGTACTACGAGCAGTACTTC
cdr3_aa: CASSRLVGYYEQYF
clone_size: .
d_call: .
v_call: TRBV18
j_call: TRBJ2-7

cdr3_nt: TGTGCCAGCCAGGGCGAGCAGTACTTC
cdr3_aa: CASQGEQYF
clone_size: .
d_call: .
v_call: TRBV6-5
j_call: TRBJ2-7

cdr3_nt: TGCAGCGTTGACAGGGGCGAGACGGCCACTGAAGCTTTCTTT
cdr3_aa: CSVDRGETATEAFF
clone_size: .
d_call: .
v_call: TRBV29-1
j_call: TRBJ1-1

cdr3_nt: TGCAGCGTTGAAGATGAAGGTTCGCAGTACTTC
cdr3_aa: CSVEDEGSQYF
clone_size: .
d_call: .
v_call: TRBV29-1
j_call: TRBJ2-7

cdr3_nt: TGTGCTAGCAGCGACAATGCGGATACGCAGTATTTT
cdr3_aa: CASSDNADTQYF
clone_size: once
d_call: .
v_call: TRBV7-7
j_call: TRBJ2-3

cdr3_nt: TGTGCCAGCAGCAGTCGCAATCAGCCCCAGCATTTT
cdr3_aa: CASSSRNQPQHF
clone_size: .
d_call: .
v_call: TRBV2
j_call: TRBJ1-5

cdr3_nt: TGCAGCGTTGGATTCAGGGGATCGGAGAACTATGGCTACACCTTC
cdr3_aa: CSVGFRGSENYGYTF
clone_size: .
d_call: .
v_call: TRBV29-1
j_call: TRBJ1-2

cdr3_nt: TGTGCCAGCAGCCAGCGGGACAGTCAGAACACCGGGGAGCTGTTTTTT
cdr3_aa: CASSQRDSQNTGELFF
clone_size: .
d_call: .
v_call: TRBV9
j_call: TRBJ2-2

cdr3_nt: TGCAGCGTTAAGGGGTCCGGCACCGGGGAGCTGTTTTTT
cdr3_aa: CSVKGSGTGELFF
clone_size: .
d_call: .
v_call: TRBV29-1
j_call: TRBJ2-2

cdr3_nt: TGCGCCAGCAGCCAAGGGGGGGCCCAAGAGACCCAGTACTTC
cdr3_aa: CASSQGGAQETQYF
clone_size: .
d_call: .
v_call: TRBV4-1
j_call: TRBJ2-5

cdr3_nt: TGCGCCAGCAGCCAAGATATAAGCGGGGAGTCCGGGGAGCTGTTTTTT
cdr3_aa: CASSQDISGESGELFF
clone_size: .
d_call: TRBD2
v_call: TRBV4-3
j_call: TRBJ2-2

cdr3_nt: TGTGCCAGCAGCCCAGCGGGGCGGGCTGCTGAAGCTTTCTTT
cdr3_aa: CASSPAGRAAEAFF
clone_size: .
d_call: .
v_call: TRBV13
j_call: TRBJ1-1

cdr3_nt: TGTGCCAGCGGGCAAGGCGGCAATCAGCCCCAGCATTTT
cdr3_aa: CASGQGGNQPQHF
clone_size: .
d_call: .
v_call: TRBV6-6
j_call: TRBJ1-5

cdr3_nt: TGTGCCAGCAGCTCCGGATTGGAGCAGTACTTC
cdr3_aa: CASSSGLEQYF
clone_size: .
d_call: .
v_call: TRBV11-2
j_call: TRBJ2-7

cdr3_nt: TGTGCCAGTAGTACTTGGACGGTAAACACTGAAGCTTTCTTT
cdr3_aa: CASSTWTVNTEAFF
clone_size: .
d_call: .
v_call: TRBV19
j_call: TRBJ1-1

cdr3_nt: TGTGCCAGCGGGGCCTCCAGTGGCGGGGAGCTGTTTTTT
cdr3_aa: CASGASSGGELFF
clone_size: few
d_call: .
v_call: TRBV6-4
j_call: TRBJ2-2

cdr3_nt: TGTGCCAGCAGCTTAGCCCCCCACAGGCGCCGGGTTTTT
cdr3_aa: CASSLAPHRRRVF
clone_size: .
d_call: .
v_call: TRBV7-9
j_call: TRBJ1-6

cdr3_nt: TGCAGCGTTGAAGAAGGGGACAGAAACACCGGGGAGCTGTTTTTT
cdr3_aa: CSVEEGDRNTGELFF
clone_size: .
d_call: TRBD1
v_call: TRBV29-1
j_call: TRBJ2-2

cdr3_nt: TGTGCCACCAGCAGAGATGGGACAGGTATGAACACTGAAGCTTTCTTT
cdr3_aa: CATSRDGTGMNTEAFF
clone_size: .
d_call: TRBD1
v_call: TRBV15
j_call: TRBJ1-1

cdr3_nt: TGTGCCAGCAGCTTAGGTGGTGGGCTGTTTTTT
cdr3_aa: CASSLGGGLFF
clone_size: few
d_call: .
v_call: TRBV7-8
j_call: TRBJ2-2